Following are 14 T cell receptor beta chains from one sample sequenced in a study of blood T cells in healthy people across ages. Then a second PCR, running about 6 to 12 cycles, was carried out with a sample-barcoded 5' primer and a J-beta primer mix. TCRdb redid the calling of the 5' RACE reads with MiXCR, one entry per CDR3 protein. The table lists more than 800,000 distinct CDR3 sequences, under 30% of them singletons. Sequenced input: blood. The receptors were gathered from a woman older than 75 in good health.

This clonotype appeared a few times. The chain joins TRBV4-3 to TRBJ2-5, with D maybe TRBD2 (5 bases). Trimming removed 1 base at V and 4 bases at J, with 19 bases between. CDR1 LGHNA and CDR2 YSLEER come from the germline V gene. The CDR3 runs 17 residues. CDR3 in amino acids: CASSQAVSFRAAETQYF. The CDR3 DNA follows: TGCGCCAGCAGCCAAGCTGTTTCTTTCCGAGCGGCAGAGACCCAGTACTTC.

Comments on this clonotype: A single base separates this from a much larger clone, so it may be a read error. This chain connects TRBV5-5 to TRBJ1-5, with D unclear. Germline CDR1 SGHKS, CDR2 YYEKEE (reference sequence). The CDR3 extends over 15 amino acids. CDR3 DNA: TGTGCCTGCAGCTTTGAGGGCTTGCGCAATCAGCCCCAGCATTTT. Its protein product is CACSFEGLRNQPQHF.

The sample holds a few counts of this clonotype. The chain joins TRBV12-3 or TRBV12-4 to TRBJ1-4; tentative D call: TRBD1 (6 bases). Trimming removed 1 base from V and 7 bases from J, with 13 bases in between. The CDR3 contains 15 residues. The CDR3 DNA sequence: TGTGCCAGCAGTTTAGTGGGGGCAGGAGGTGAAAAACTGTTTTTT. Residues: CASSLVGAGGEKLFF.

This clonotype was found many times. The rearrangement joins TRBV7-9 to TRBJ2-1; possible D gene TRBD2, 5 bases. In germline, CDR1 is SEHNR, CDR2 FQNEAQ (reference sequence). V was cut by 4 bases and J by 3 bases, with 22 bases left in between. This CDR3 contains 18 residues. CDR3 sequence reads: CASSSPSSWRLSYNEQFF. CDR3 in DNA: TGTGCCAGCAGCTCCCCATCTAGTTGGAGGCTAAGCTACAATGAGCAGTTCTTC.

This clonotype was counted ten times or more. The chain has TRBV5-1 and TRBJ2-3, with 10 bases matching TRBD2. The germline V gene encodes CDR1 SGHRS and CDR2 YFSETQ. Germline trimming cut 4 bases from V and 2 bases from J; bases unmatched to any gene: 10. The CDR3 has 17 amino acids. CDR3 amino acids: CASSPPPLAGTTDTQYF. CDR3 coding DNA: TGCGCCAGCAGCCCCCCCCCACTAGCGGGGACCACAGATACGCAGTATTTT.

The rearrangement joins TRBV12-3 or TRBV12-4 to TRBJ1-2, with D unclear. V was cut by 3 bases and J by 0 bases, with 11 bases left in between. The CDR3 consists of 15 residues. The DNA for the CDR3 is TGTGCCAGCAGTTTTCCGACCGAGCCTAACTATGGCTACACCTTC. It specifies CASSFPTEPNYGYTF.

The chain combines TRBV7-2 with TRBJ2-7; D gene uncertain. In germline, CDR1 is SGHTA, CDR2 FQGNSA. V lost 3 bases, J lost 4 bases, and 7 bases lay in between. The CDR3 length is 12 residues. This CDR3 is CASSFNPYEQYF. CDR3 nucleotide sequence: TGTGCCAGCAGCTTTAACCCTTACGAGCAGTACTTC.

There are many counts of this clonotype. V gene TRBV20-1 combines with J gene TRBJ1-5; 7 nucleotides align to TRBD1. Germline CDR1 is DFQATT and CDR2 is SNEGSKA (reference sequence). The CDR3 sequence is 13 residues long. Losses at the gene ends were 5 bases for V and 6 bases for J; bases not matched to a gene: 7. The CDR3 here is CSAPRQGGQPQHF. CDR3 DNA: TGCAGTGCTCCTCGACAGGGCGGTCAGCCCCAGCATTTT.

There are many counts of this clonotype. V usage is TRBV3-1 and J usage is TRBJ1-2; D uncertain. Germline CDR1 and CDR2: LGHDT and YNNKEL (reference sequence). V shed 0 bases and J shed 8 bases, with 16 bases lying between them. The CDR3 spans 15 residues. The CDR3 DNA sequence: TGTGCCAGCAGCCAAGATGGATGGCCCGATTCCGGCTACACCTTC. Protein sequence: CASSQDGWPDSGYTF. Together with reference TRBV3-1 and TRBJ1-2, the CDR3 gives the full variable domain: DTAVSQTPKYLVTQMGNDKSIKCEQNLGHDTMYWYKQDSKKFLKIMFSYNNKELIINETVPNRFSPKSPDKAHLNLHINSLELGDSAVYFCASSQDGWPDSGYTFGSGTRLTVV.

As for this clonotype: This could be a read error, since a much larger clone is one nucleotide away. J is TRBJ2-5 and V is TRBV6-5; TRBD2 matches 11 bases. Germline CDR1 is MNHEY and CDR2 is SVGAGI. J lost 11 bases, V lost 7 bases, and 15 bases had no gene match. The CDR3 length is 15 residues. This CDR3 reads CASTFLAGGDNEQYF. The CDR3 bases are TGTGCCAGCACCTTTTTAGCGGGGGGGGACAATGAGCAGTACTTC.

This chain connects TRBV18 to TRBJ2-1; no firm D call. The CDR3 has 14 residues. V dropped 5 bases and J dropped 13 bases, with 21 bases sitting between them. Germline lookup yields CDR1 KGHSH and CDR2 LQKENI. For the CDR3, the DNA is TGTGCCAGCTCATCCACTACCGGCCAAGAGACCCAGTTCTTC. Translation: CASSSTTGQETQFF. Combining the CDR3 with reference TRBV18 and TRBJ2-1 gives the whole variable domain NAGVMQNPRHLVRRRGQEARLRCSPMKGHSHVYWYRQLPEEGLKFMVYLQKENIIDESGMPKERFSAEFPKEGPSILRIQQVVRGDSAAYFCASSSTTGQETQFFGPGTRLTVL.

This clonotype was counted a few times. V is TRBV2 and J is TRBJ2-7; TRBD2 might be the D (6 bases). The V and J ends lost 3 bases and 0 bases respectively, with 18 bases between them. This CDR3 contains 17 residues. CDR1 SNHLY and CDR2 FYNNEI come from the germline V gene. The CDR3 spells CASSEGGRARGSYEQYF. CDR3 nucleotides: TGTGCCAGCAGTGAGGGCGGCAGGGCGCGGGGCTCCTACGAGCAGTACTTC.

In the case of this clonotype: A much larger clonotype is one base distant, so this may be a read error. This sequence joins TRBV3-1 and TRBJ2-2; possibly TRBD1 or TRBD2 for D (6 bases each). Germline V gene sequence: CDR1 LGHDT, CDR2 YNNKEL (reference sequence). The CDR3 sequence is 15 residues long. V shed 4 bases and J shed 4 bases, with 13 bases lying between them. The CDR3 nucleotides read TGTGCCAGCAGCCCCAAGGGGGGCGGCACCGGGGAGCTGTTTTTT. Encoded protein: CASSPKGGGTGELFF.

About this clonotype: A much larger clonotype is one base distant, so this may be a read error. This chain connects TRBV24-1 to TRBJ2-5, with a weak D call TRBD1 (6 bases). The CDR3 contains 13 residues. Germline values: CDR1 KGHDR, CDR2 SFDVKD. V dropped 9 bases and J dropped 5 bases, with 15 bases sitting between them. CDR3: CATSRTEYETQYF. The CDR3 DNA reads TGTGCCACCTCGCGGACAGAGTACGAGACCCAGTACTTC.